This note documents a single T cell receptor (beta chain) sequence. Its antigen is unknown. No much larger clone exists at a distance of one base, and base qualities are not known. According to the study, the label for this sample's time point signals: peripheral blood 6 weeks after treatment start. The cohort included about 30 patients with locally advanced or metastatic urothelial carcinoma who were treated at Memorial Sloan Kettering on a trial protocol. Peripheral blood mononuclear cells were collected from each patient pretreatment and during treatment, giving between 1 and 8 total time points per patient. The Qiagen DNeasy Blood extraction kit was used to purify genomic DNA from total PBMCs and tumor samples. PBMCs were collected pretreatment and during treatment, and were isolated and stored as previously described. The data were taken from a study of PD-L1 blockade in urothelial cancer (dated by TCRdb to the late 2010s). About the investigation overall: Therapy was started at some point between 2013 and 2015 for all patients, and atezolizumab 1,200 mg was administered intravenously every 3 weeks. An ECOG performance status of 0 or 1 was recorded for the patients, and 0 to 3 prior chemotherapy regimens had been received by the patients. Somatic, immune and clinical correlates of response to PD-L1 blockade with atezolizumab in urothelial cancer were the focus of an exploratory multi-omic analysis. Durable clinical benefit meant progression-free survival longer than 6 months, and TCR features were also tested against progression-free and overall survival. Twenty-nine patients had pretreatment blood TCR-seq, about 25 had at least one posttreatment blood collection, and about 25 had tumor TCR-seq. Blood samples were analyzed at two time points: 3 weeks after treatment start (second dose) and 6 weeks after treatment start. Pretreatment tumor samples, along with matched peripheral blood serially collected before and after atezolizumab treatment, were subjected to TCR sequencing. Durable clinical benefit was achieved by nine patients and was not achieved by 20 patients. Blood samples gave median yields of approximately 130,000 T cells and 82,636 unique TCRs, along with a median clonality of roughly 0.08. In the same patients, pretreatment tumors underwent whole exome sequencing and RNA sequencing in addition to TCR sequencing. Twenty-five of 29 patients were identified as males with urothelial cancer of bladder origin, and a prior smoking history was reported by 18 of 29 patients.

Synthetic TCR analog templates were spiked into each PCR to estimate absolute template abundance from read counts. The immunoSEQ assay used bias-controlled V and J gene primers to amplify TCRbeta CDR3 regions from genomic DNA. Sequencing of rearranged TCRbeta segments was done at approximately 20X coverage. In the source study's methods: Sequencing errors were corrected by clustering and CDR3s were annotated against IMGT to assign V, D and J genes. Out-of-frame and stop-codon sequences were excluded, and only productive TCRbeta rearrangements were used in downstream analyses. Clonality was computed as one minus Shannon entropy normalized by the log of the number of unique productive sequences. Clones differing between time points or between blood and tumor were identified using Fisher's exact test with Benjamini-Hochberg correction, with an adjusted p below 0.01 applied as the threshold. The source is immuneACCESS, and TCRdb retained only in-frame sequences with V and J called. Part of the clones is not carried over; for the studies checked, unresolved V genes explain less than half of this, and the remainder is unexplained. Clone size and V and J calls were adopted from that table, with D and trimming inferred from the DNA. Across this sample there are around 110,000 clones, with roughly 91% seen only once. The leading ten clones occupy around 1.7% of the sample.

Its CDR3 holds 14 amino acids, cysteine through phenylalanine. Only the CDR3 DNA stays, 42 bases, in frame from base 1. The junction carries 10 bases between V and J, which are trimmed by 3 bases and 2 bases respectively. CDR1 LNHDA and CDR2 SQIVND are derived from the germline V gene (reference sequence). General findings and caveats noted by the study authors: Among patients with durable benefit, tumor-associated TCR clones showed greater expansion in peripheral blood 3 weeks after treatment started (n ≈ 20, p = 0.022). Because the sample size was small (n = 29) and many of the analyses were exploratory, the results are meant to be hypothesis-generating. A pretreatment peripheral blood TCR clonality below the median was linked to improved progression-free and overall survival.

Recombination linked TRBV19 to TRBJ1-2; the D gene is perhaps TRBD1, from 6 matching bases. Sequenced material: PBMCs, taken around atezolizumab (anti-PD-L1) treatment. The clonotype comes from a man between 60 and 70 years old with urothelial cancer. The CDR3 is CASSMRGGNYGYTF. The sequence in DNA is TGTGCCAGTAGTATGAGGGGGGGAAACTATGGCTACACCTTC.